The 4 T cell receptor beta chains listed next were all sequenced from one sample in a study of T cell repertoires in cytomegalovirus infection. These TCRs' antigens remain unknown. Each CDR3 protein is one row after TCRdb ran MiXCR on the reads. In the table there are roughly 860,000 distinct CDR3 sequences, approximately 32% of which are singletons. The sample here was cultured CD8+ T cells from PBMCs, taken from culture after CMV antigen stimulation. These receptors all stem from a human donor in good health (CMV status not recorded). Some clones in this sample may be carry-over from other donors' samples.

This clonotype was found a few times. The chain couples TRBV19 to TRBJ1-5; D gene ambiguous. The CDR3 extends over 15 amino acids. Trimming pared 3 bases from V and 0 bases from J, leaving 9 bases between. Germline V gene data show CDR1 as LNHDA and CDR2 as SQIVND (reference sequence). The CDR3 bases are TGTGCCAGTAGTATGGAGGATTATAGCAATCAGCCCCAGCATTTT. Protein product: CASSMEDYSNQPQHF.

This clonotype has a handful of counts. This chain uses TRBV24-1 with TRBJ2-1, with 10 positions matching TRBD2. The V and J ends lost 1 base and 5 bases, in that order; junction bases with no gene match: 4. Germline CDR1 reads KGHDR; CDR2 reads SFDVKD. This CDR3 comprises 16 residues. CDR3 DNA: TGTGCCACCAGTGATTTAGGGCTAGCGGGGGACAATGAGCAGTTCTTC. Residues: CATSDLGLAGDNEQFF.

The V call is TRBV15, the J call TRBJ2-1, with 7 bases matching TRBD1. This CDR3 has 15 residues. V was pared by 1 base and J by 5 bases, with 5 bases of the junction left unmatched. Germline V gives CDR1 LNHNV, CDR2 YYDKDF (reference sequence). The CDR3, as DNA: TGTGCCACCAGCAGAGTGAGGGACAGAAACAATGAGCAGTTCTTC. Protein product: CATSRVRDRNNEQFF. Drawing the rest from reference TRBV15 and TRBJ2-1, the complete variable domain is DAMVIQNPRYQVTQFGKPVTLSCSQTLNHNVMYWYQQKSSQAPKLLFHYYDKDFNNEADTPDNFQSRRPNTSFCFLDIRSPGLGDTAMYLCATSRVRDRNNEQFFGPGTRLTVL.

The V call is TRBV11-2, the J call TRBJ2-3, with 13 positions matching TRBD2. Germline CDR1 reads SGHAT; CDR2 reads FQNNGV. The junction had 8 bases not matched to a gene; V was cut back by 1 base and J by 4 bases. CDR3 size: 18 residues. Here the CDR3 reads CASSLGGWTSGGSDTQYF. The CDR3 bases are TGTGCCAGCAGCTTAGGGGGGTGGACTAGCGGGGGTTCAGATACGCAGTATTTT.